This TCR beta chain was sequenced during a study of blood T cell repertoires in COVID-19. Background on the study: Samples taken during acute and convalescent COVID-19 were collected in the United States, Italy and Spain.

Germline assignment: CDR1 LGHNA and CDR2 YNFKEQ. V trimming: 5 bases; J trimming: 3 bases; junction bases outside the gene matches: 6. The CDR3 has 15 residues. Repertoires were generated with immunoSEQ multiplex PCR, while TCRdb's copy carries only in-frame clones and drops some. The sample lists about 25,000 clones, 75% to 90% seen once, with roughly 61% in the top ten. The chain uses TRBV4-2 and TRBJ2-7; 11 positions match TRBD2. What was sequenced was peripheral blood. This receptor was obtained from a woman over 75 with acute or convalescent COVID-19. The CDR3 sequence: CASSSQTSGDYEQYF. CDR3 sequence (DNA): TGTGCCAGCAGCTCCCAGACTAGCGGGGACTACGAGCAGTACTTC.